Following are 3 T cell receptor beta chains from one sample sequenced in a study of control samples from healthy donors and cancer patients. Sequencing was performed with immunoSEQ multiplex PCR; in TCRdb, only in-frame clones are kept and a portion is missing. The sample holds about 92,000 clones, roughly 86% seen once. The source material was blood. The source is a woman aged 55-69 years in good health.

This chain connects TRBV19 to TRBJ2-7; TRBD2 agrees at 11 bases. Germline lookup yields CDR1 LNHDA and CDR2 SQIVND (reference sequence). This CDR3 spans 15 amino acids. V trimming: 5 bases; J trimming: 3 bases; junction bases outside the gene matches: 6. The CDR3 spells CASSVLAGGRYEQYF. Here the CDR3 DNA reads TGTGCCAGTAGTGTGCTAGCGGGAGGCCGCTACGAGCAGTACTTC.

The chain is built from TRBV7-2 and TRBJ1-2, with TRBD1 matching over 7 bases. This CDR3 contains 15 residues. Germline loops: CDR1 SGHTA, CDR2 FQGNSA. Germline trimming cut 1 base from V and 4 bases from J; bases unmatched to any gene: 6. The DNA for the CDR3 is TGTGCCAGCAGCTTAGGCCCCGGGACAGCCTATGGCTACACCTTC. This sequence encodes CASSLGPGTAYGYTF.

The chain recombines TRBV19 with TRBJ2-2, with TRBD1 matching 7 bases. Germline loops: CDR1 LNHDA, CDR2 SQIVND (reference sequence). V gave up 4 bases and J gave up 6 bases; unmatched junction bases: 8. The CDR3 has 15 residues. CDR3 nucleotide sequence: TGTGCCAGTAGTACACCGGGACAGAGGGCCGGGGAGCTGTTTTTT. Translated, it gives CASSTPGQRAGELFF.